A selection of T cell receptor beta chains follows, all from one sample in a study of shared clonotypes between healthy human individuals. Sequenced by immunoSEQ multiplex PCR; TCRdb stores in-frame clones only, minus some. The sample includes some 2,500,000 clones, around 90% of them seen just once. Specimen: naive CD4+ T cells from PBMCs. All receptors come from a man between 18 and 35 years old in good health. Some clones in this sample may be carry-over from other donors' samples. Each CDR3 is given with its conserved first and last residue. A D gene is named only where the DNA matches it firmly.

V gene: TRBV18
D gene: TRBD1
J gene: TRBJ2-7
CDR3 protein: CASSPDRFSYEQYF
CDR3 DNA: TGTGCCAGCTCACCGGACAGGTTTTCCTACGAGCAGTACTTC

V gene: TRBV5-1
D gene: TRBD2
J gene: TRBJ2-3
CDR3 protein: CASSLALAGAGTDTQYF
CDR3 DNA: TGCGCCAGCAGCTTGGCACTAGCGGGAGCCGGCACAGATACGCAGTATTTT

V gene: TRBV19
D gene: TRBD2
J gene: TRBJ2-4
CDR3 protein: CASIPKGGLAGGLAKNIQYF
CDR3 DNA: TGTGCCAGTATTCCTAAGGGCGGGCTAGCGGGAGGGCTAGCCAAAAACATTCAGTACTTC

V gene: TRBV7-9
D gene: -
J gene: TRBJ2-7
CDR3 protein: CASSLEADAYEQYF
CDR3 DNA: TGTGCCAGCAGCTTAGAGGCCGATGCCTACGAGCAGTACTTC

V gene: TRBV7-9
D gene: -
J gene: TRBJ2-3
CDR3 protein: CASSLYLPQGTDTQYF
CDR3 DNA: TGTGCCAGCAGCTTATACCTCCCCCAAGGGACAGATACGCAGTATTTT

V gene: TRBV6-6
D gene: -
J gene: TRBJ2-6
CDR3 protein: CASTNLPGSGANVLTF
CDR3 DNA: TGTGCCAGCACCAACCTTCCGGGCTCCGGGGCCAACGTCCTGACTTTC

V gene: TRBV5-1
D gene: TRBD2
J gene: TRBJ2-1
CDR3 protein: CASSPTGLAGLNEQFF
CDR3 DNA: TGCGCCAGCAGCCCGACCGGACTAGCGGGACTAAATGAGCAGTTCTTC

V gene: TRBV11-2
D gene: -
J gene: TRBJ2-1
CDR3 protein: CASSQPASGEQFF
CDR3 DNA: TGTGCCAGCAGCCAGCCGGCAAGTGGTGAGCAGTTCTTC

V gene: TRBV2
D gene: -
J gene: TRBJ1-6
CDR3 protein: CASIVKKQGSPLHF
CDR3 DNA: TGTGCCAGCATTGTGAAAAAGCAGGGTTCACCCCTCCACTTT

V gene: TRBV6-6
D gene: TRBD1
J gene: TRBJ2-7
CDR3 protein: CASSSTAGTVYEQYF
CDR3 DNA: TGTGCCAGCAGTTCCACAGCCGGGACAGTATACGAGCAGTACTTC

V gene: TRBV5-4
D gene: TRBD1
J gene: TRBJ1-2
CDR3 protein: CASSLGVRGLVDYTF
CDR3 DNA: TGTGCCAGCAGCTTGGGAGTCAGGGGGCTAGTCGACTACACCTTC

V gene: TRBV6-1
D gene: TRBD1
J gene: TRBJ2-7
CDR3 protein: CASTVRTGPFEQYF
CDR3 DNA: TGTGCCAGCACCGTTAGGACAGGGCCCTTCGAGCAGTACTTC

V gene: TRBV11-2
D gene: -
J gene: TRBJ2-7
CDR3 protein: CASSDLAWPYEQYF
CDR3 DNA: TGTGCCAGCAGTGACCTAGCGTGGCCCTACGAGCAGTACTTC

V gene: TRBV28
D gene: -
J gene: TRBJ1-1
CDR3 protein: CASSPIHTEAFF
CDR3 DNA: TGTGCCAGCAGTCCCATCCACACTGAAGCTTTCTTT

V gene: TRBV5-1
D gene: -
J gene: TRBJ2-1
CDR3 protein: CASSLGGSGDEQFF
CDR3 DNA: TGCGCCAGCAGCTTGGGTGGCTCTGGGGATGAGCAGTTCTTC